Listed below are T cell receptor beta chains from one sample, sequenced in a study of cytomegalovirus exposure and HLA in healthy donors. The method was immunoSEQ multiplex PCR; TCRdb's version includes in-frame clones alone and lacks a portion of them. The sample lists 55,000 to 75,000 clones; approximately 60% were seen once. Sequenced sample: PBMCs. The source is a man younger than 45 in good health and CMV-seronegative. CDR3s include the opening cysteine and the closing phenylalanine or tryptophan. Each record gives: J gene, clone size, D gene, V gene, CDR3 DNA, CDR3 protein. The D gene is left open where the match is weak. Size tells how often a clone was seen (once, few, many) or the class of an expanded clone, and some rows leave it out.

TRBJ2-1 | NA | TRBD2 | TRBV7-9 | TGTGCCAGCAGCTCGACTAGCAACAACAACAATGAGCAGTTCTTC | CASSSTSNNNNEQFF
TRBJ2-7 | NA | TRBD1 | TRBV7-2 | TGTGCCAGCAGTCCCGACAGGGGCATCGCCTACGAGCAGTACTTC | CASSPDRGIAYEQYF
TRBJ2-3 | few | NA | TRBV6-5 | TGTGCCAGCAGCCAGATGGTCTCTAGCACAGATACGCAGTATTTT | CASSQMVSSTDTQYF
TRBJ1-1 | NA | NA | TRBV7-9 | TGTGCCAGCAGCTTAGCGCGGGGACCGAACACTGAAGCTTTCTTT | CASSLARGPNTEAFF
TRBJ2-5 | NA | NA | TRBV7-6 | TGTGCCAGCAGCTCAAAGGGCAGGGGCGCGGAGACCCAGTACTTC | CASSSKGRGAETQYF
TRBJ1-5 | NA | TRBD1 | TRBV4-1 | TGCGCCAGCAGCCAAGATCAGCGACAGGGGGCGAAGGGACATCAGCCCCAGCATTTT | CASSQDQRQGAKGHQPQHF
TRBJ1-2 | NA | TRBD1 | TRBV30 | TGTGCCTGGAGTGAAGGGGGCCACTATGGCTACACCTTC | CAWSEGGHYGYTF
TRBJ1-3 | NA | TRBD1 | TRBV29-1 | TGCAGCGCCTCTCGGACAGGGGGCCTCTCTGGAAACACCATATATTTT | CSASRTGGLSGNTIYF
TRBJ2-5 | NA | TRBD2 | TRBV7-7 | TGTGCCAGCAGCCGTCGACTAGCGGGTAAAGAGACCCAGTACTTC | CASSRRLAGKETQYF
TRBJ2-3 | NA | TRBD1 | TRBV6-5 | TGTGCCAGCAGTTACTCGGACAGGGGCATCGCAGATACGCAGTATTTT | CASSYSDRGIADTQYF
TRBJ1-1 | NA | NA | TRBV7-9 | TGTGCCAGCAGCCCTGGACAGACGAACACTGAAGCTTTCTTT | CASSPGQTNTEAFF
TRBJ1-5 | once | NA | TRBV27 | TGTGCCAGCAGTTTCAGGGAAATCGGGCAGCCCCAGCATTTT | CASSFREIGQPQHF
TRBJ1-4 | few | TRBD1 | TRBV14 | TGTGCCAGCAGCTACCGACAGGGGGCTAATGAAAAACTGTTTTTT | CASSYRQGANEKLFF
TRBJ1-1 | few | NA | TRBV10-1 | TGCGCCAGCAGTGAATTCGGGGATGTGGGGAACACTGAAGCTTTCTTT | CASSEFGDVGNTEAFF
TRBJ2-7 | NA | NA | TRBV30 | TGTGCCTGGGGGGGCCCCTCCTACGAGCAGTACTTC | CAWGGPSYEQYF
TRBJ2-6 | few | NA | TRBV6-1 | TGTGCCAGCATACTCTCTGGGGCCAACGTCCTGACTTTC | CASILSGANVLTF
TRBJ2-5 | few | TRBD2 | TRBV9 | TGTGCCAGCAGCGTCACGACTAGCGGGACTCAAGAGACCCAGTACTTC | CASSVTTSGTQETQYF
TRBJ1-5 | NA | NA | TRBV7-2 | TGTGCCAGCAGTCGGGGAATAATGACTAGCAATCAGCCCCAGCATTTT | CASSRGIMTSNQPQHF
TRBJ2-7 | once | NA | TRBV4-1 | TGCGCCAGCAGCCAATCGGGACTCGGTCCTGACGAGCAGTACTTC | CASSQSGLGPDEQYF
TRBJ1-5 | few | NA | TRBV2 | TGTGCCAGCAGTGGGGTGGGGGCTAGCAATCAGCCCCAGCATTTT | CASSGVGASNQPQHF
TRBJ1-6 | NA | TRBD1 | TRBV14 | TGTGCCAGCAGCCAAAGGATAGGGGGCTCGTCACCCCTCCACTTT | CASSQRIGGSSPLHF
TRBJ2-7 | few | TRBD1 | TRBV6-1 | TGTGCCAGCAGTGAATATTTGGGACAGACCTACGAGCAGTACTTC | CASSEYLGQTYEQYF
TRBJ2-1 | NA | TRBD1 | TRBV18 | TGTGCCAGCCGACAGGGACAGGGGGTCTACAATGAGCAGTTCTTC | CASRQGQGVYNEQFF
TRBJ2-7 | NA | TRBD1 | TRBV9 | TGTGCCAGCAGCGGAACCGGACAGGGCTCCTACGAGCAGTACTTC | CASSGTGQGSYEQYF
TRBJ1-4 | once | NA | TRBV9 | TGTGCCAGCAGCGTAGGGGGGGTTACTAATGAAAAACTGTTTTTT | CASSVGGVTNEKLFF
TRBJ1-1 | NA | NA | TRBV7-8 | TGTGCCAGCAGCAGGCGGGACGGGAACACTGAAGCTTTCTTT | CASSRRDGNTEAFF
TRBJ2-5 | NA | TRBD1 | TRBV7-8 | TGTGCCAGCAGCTTAGGACAGGGAGAGACCCAGTACTTC | CASSLGQGETQYF
TRBJ2-7 | NA | TRBD1 | TRBV29-1 | TGCAGCGTTGCCCCGGGCTGGGACAGGGGGCTCGAGCAGTACTTC | CSVAPGWDRGLEQYF
TRBJ2-5 | NA | NA | TRBV27 | TGTGCCAGCAGTTTATTTCTGGGGGCGAAGGAGACCCAGTACTTC | CASSLFLGAKETQYF
TRBJ1-2 | NA | NA | TRBV14 | TGTGCCAGCAGCCCGTGGACAGCTAACTATGGCTACACCTTC | CASSPWTANYGYTF
TRBJ2-7 | few | NA | TRBV29-1 | TGCAGCGTTGAACCAAAAGGCGGGCAGGGGATCCTGAACGAGCAGTACTTC | CSVEPKGGQGILNEQYF
TRBJ2-3 | NA | NA | TRBV7-3 | TGTGCCAGCAGCACCATAGTCACAGATACGCAGTATTTT | CASSTIVTDTQYF
TRBJ2-7 | few | TRBD1 | TRBV6-5 | TGTGCCAGCAGATCAGGGGGAACAGGCGGCGAGCAGTACTTC | CASRSGGTGGEQYF
TRBJ1-3 | few | NA | TRBV2 | TGTGCCAGCAGTGAGGCAGGGGACTACTCTGGAAACACCATATATTTT | CASSEAGDYSGNTIYF
TRBJ1-3 | few | NA | TRBV7-9 | TGTGCCAGCAGCTTGACAGGCCTGAGTGGAAACACCATATATTTT | CASSLTGLSGNTIYF
TRBJ1-1 | NA | TRBD1 | TRBV5-1 | TGCGCCAGCAGCCTATCCGGGACAGGGAACACTGAAGCTTTCTTT | CASSLSGTGNTEAFF
TRBJ1-4 | few | NA | TRBV29-1 | TGCAGCGTTGAATCTGGCAGGGAAAAACTGTTTTTT | CSVESGREKLFF
TRBJ2-1 | NA | TRBD2 | TRBV7-6 | TGTGCCAGCAGCTTTGAAGCGGGGGGCCGGTACAATGAGCAGTTCTTC | CASSFEAGGRYNEQFF
TRBJ1-1 | few | NA | TRBV6-5 | TGTGCCAGCAGTTACTCACAGGGGAACACTGAAGCTTTCTTT | CASSYSQGNTEAFF
TRBJ2-3 | NA | TRBD1 | TRBV7-9 | TGTGCCAGCAGCCGGACAGGGGTCACAGATACGCAGTATTTT | CASSRTGVTDTQYF
TRBJ2-5 | NA | TRBD1 | TRBV11-2 | TGTGCCAGCAGCTTAGTGGGACAGCAAGTTACCCAGTACTTC | CASSLVGQQVTQYF
TRBJ1-6 | NA | NA | TRBV30 | TGTGCCTGGGCCTGGGGGGTGGATTCACCCCTCCACTTT | CAWAWGVDSPLHF
TRBJ2-7 | NA | NA | TRBV29-1 | TGCAGCGTTGGAGGGACAAGGGTCTACGAGCAGTACTTC | CSVGGTRVYEQYF
TRBJ1-1 | NA | NA | TRBV4-1 | TGCGCCAGCAGCCTGGGGAGGAACACTGAAGCTTTCTTT | CASSLGRNTEAFF
TRBJ1-1 | NA | TRBD1 | TRBV7-2 | TGTGCCAGCAGCTCTTGGACAGGGCGGAACACTGAAGCTTTCTTT | CASSSWTGRNTEAFF
TRBJ2-1 | once | NA | TRBV11-3 | TGTGCCAGCAGCTTAGAGACAGCCTCCTACAATGAGCAGTTCTTC | CASSLETASYNEQFF
TRBJ1-2 | NA | TRBD1 | TRBV30 | TGTGCCGGGGCCGAAGGGGGCTTAATGGGCTACACCTTC | CAGAEGGLMGYTF
TRBJ1-5 | NA | TRBD1 | TRBV18 | TGTGCCAGCTCACGTGACAGGGGGAGCAATCAGCCCCAGCATTTT | CASSRDRGSNQPQHF